The source of this T cell receptor (beta chain) is a study of T-cell reconstitution after alpha-beta-depleted transplantation in children. As concerns this clonotype: No antigen is known for it.

Study-wide results and caveats: A year had passed since transplant, and T-cell counts and diversity by then came mostly from newly produced T cells.

Molecular barcoding with unique molecular identifiers was used for the TCRbeta library. MiXCR, applied by TCRdb to the PCR reads, yields one record per CDR3 protein. The sample lists 90,000 to 100,000 distinct CDR3 sequences, 20% to 30% occurring once. The CDR3 runs to 10 residues. V was shortened by 4 bases and J by 3 bases, with 0 bases between the two germline ends. The sample was PBMCs, taken before TCRalphabeta/CD19-depleted stem cell transplant. This TCR derives from a boy younger than 10 with acute lymphoblastic leukemia, due to receive a stem cell transplant. This sequence joins TRBV12-3 or TRBV12-4 and TRBJ1-2; D ambiguous. This CDR3 reads CASSYYGYTF. For the CDR3, the DNA is TGTGCCAGCAGTTACTATGGCTACACCTTC.